The 26 T cell receptor beta chains reported below all come from one sample, sequenced in a study of T cell repertoires and Cas9 in healthy adults. Produced via immunoSEQ multiplex PCR; TCRdb's table is partial and in-frame only. The repertoire includes about 22,000 clones, 91% of them detected once, and 1.5% to 1.7% sits in the top ten. Sequenced sample: CD4+ effector T cells (CD127+, CD25-, CD137-, CD154-) from PBMCs; culture status not recorded. The receptors were sampled from a human donor in good health.

The chain recombines TRBV12-2 with TRBJ2-3; the table's D call of TRBD2 was not tested on the DNA. TRBV12-2 is a listed pseudogene. The CDR3 is 16 residues long. CDR3 nucleotide sequence: TGTGCAAGTCGCCCCCCGGACAGCGGGGGGGGAGATACGCAGTATTTT. This codes for CASRPPDSGGGDTQYF.

The CDR3 loop is CASSPGVGGYTF. CDR3 DNA sequence: TGTGCCAGCAGCCCGGGGGTGGGTGGCTACACCTTC. The chain recombines TRBV5-6 with TRBJ1-2, with TRBD1 as a possible D gene (5 bases). V lost 4 bases to trimming and J lost 7 bases, with 11 bases between them. Germline lookup yields CDR1 SGHDT and CDR2 YYEEEE. The CDR3 spans 12 residues.

The chain joins TRBV6-5 to TRBJ2-3; tentative D call: TRBD2 (6 bases). The V end was cut by 6 bases, the J end by 4 bases, with 11 bases between. Germline loops: CDR1 MNHEY, CDR2 SVGAGI. CDR3 size: 13 residues. This CDR3 reads CASRGPGADTQYF. Here the CDR3 DNA reads TGTGCCAGCAGGGGTCCGGGAGCAGATACGCAGTATTTT.

The chain recombines TRBV7-2 with TRBJ2-2, with 12 bases matching TRBD2. Germline loops: CDR1 SGHTA, CDR2 FQGNSA. Trimming removed 1 base from V and 4 bases from J; junction bases left unmatched: 4. The CDR3 is made up of 17 amino acids. The CDR3 bases are TGTGCCAGCAGCTTAGGGGCTAGCGGGAGGGTCACCGGGGAGCTGTTTTTT. Encoded protein: CASSLGASGRVTGELFF.

The J gene is TRBJ2-2, the V gene TRBV19; D could derive from TRBD1 or TRBD2 (5 bases each). Per the germline V gene, CDR1 is LNHDA and CDR2 is SQIVND (reference sequence). The CDR3 extends over 19 amino acids. V was cut by 0 bases and J by 3 bases, with 20 bases left in between. The CDR3 sequence is CASSIDQRWGTPDTGELFF. CDR3 nucleotide sequence: TGTGCCAGTAGTATAGATCAGCGTTGGGGGACCCCGGACACCGGGGAGCTGTTTTTT.

The rearrangement joins TRBV2 to TRBJ1-2, with D possibly matching TRBD1 (6 bases). Germline values: CDR1 SNHLY, CDR2 FYNNEI. The CDR3 totals 12 residues. V shed 5 bases and J shed 3 bases, with 7 bases lying between them. The CDR3 is CASSQGYYGYTF. In DNA form, the CDR3 reads TGTGCCAGCAGTCAGGGGTACTATGGCTACACCTTC.

V is TRBV7-2 and J is TRBJ2-5; TRBD2 agrees at 9 bases. V lost 5 bases and J lost 2; bases outside the gene matches: 6. The germline gives CDR1 SGHTA, CDR2 FQGNSA. The CDR3 spans 15 residues. CDR3 amino acids: CASSRLAGSQETQYF. CDR3 in DNA: TGTGCCAGCAGCCGCCTAGCGGGGTCGCAAGAGACCCAGTACTTC.

The rearrangement joins TRBV30 to TRBJ1-3, with D uncertain. The germline CDR1 and CDR2 sequences are GTSNPN and SVGIG (reference sequence). The V end was cut by 1 base, the J end by 0 bases, with 10 bases between. This CDR3 comprises 15 residues. The CDR3 nucleotides are TGTGCCTGGAGTGCCCAGGTCCTCTCTGGAAACACCATATATTTT. The encoded protein is CAWSAQVLSGNTIYF.

The genes are TRBV9 and TRBJ2-7, with 8 positions matching TRBD1. The germline V gene has CDR1 SGDLS and CDR2 YYNGEE. Unmatched junction bases numbered 3, after V lost 4 bases and J lost 3 bases. This CDR3 contains 13 residues. Written as DNA, the CDR3 is TGTGCCAGCAGCCTCGACAGGGGCTACGAGCAGTACTTC. It codes for CASSLDRGYEQYF.

CDR3 region: CASSPRSETQYF. CDR3 DNA sequence: TGTGCCAGCAGCCCGCGCTCCGAGACCCAGTACTTC. This sequence joins TRBV11-2 and TRBJ2-5; D uncertain. Looked up from germline, CDR1 is SGHAT and CDR2 is FQNNGV. The CDR3 covers 12 residues. V was trimmed by 5 bases and J by 5 bases, leaving 9 bases between them.

The genes are TRBV19 and TRBJ1-4; D remains unclear. The V end was cut by 3 bases, the J end by 8 bases, with 4 bases between. Germline CDR1 reads LNHDA; CDR2 reads SQIVND (reference sequence). This CDR3 has 11 amino acids. This CDR3 is CASSMKEKLFF. The CDR3 DNA is TGTGCCAGTAGTATGAAAGAAAAACTGTTTTTT.

The CDR3 sequence: CASSQNLGFNSNQPQHF. CDR3 bases: TGTGCCAGCAGCCAAAACCTGGGCTTCAATAGCAATCAGCCCCAGCATTTT. V usage is TRBV16 and J usage is TRBJ1-5; D is unresolved. Deletions cut 2 bases from V and 0 bases from J, with 14 bases between. CDR3 length: 17 residues. Per germline, CDR1 KGHSY and CDR2 FQNENV.

In DNA, the CDR3 is TGTGCCAGCAGCTTTAGCGGAGTAAGCACAGATACGCAGTATTTT. Its protein product is CASSFSGVSTDTQYF. The J gene is TRBJ2-3, the V gene TRBV5-5; TRBD2 is a possible D gene (6 bases). The CDR3 runs 15 residues. Germline-derived CDR1 and CDR2 are SGHKS and YYEKEE (reference sequence). The germline V and J ends were trimmed by 2 bases and 0 bases, with 10 bases remaining between them.

The chain employs TRBV12-5 and TRBJ1-1; unclear D gene. With 4 bases removed from V and 0 bases from J, the gap between germline ends came to 9 bases. The V gene's germline CDR1 is LGHNT and CDR2 FRNRAP. CDR3 length: 14 amino acids. The CDR3 loop is CASGSNNMNTEAFF. In DNA, the CDR3 is TGTGCTAGTGGTTCTAACAACATGAACACTGAAGCTTTCTTT.

This sequence joins TRBV27 and TRBJ1-3, with D possibly TRBD1 on 6 matching bases. The V gene's germline CDR1 is MNHEY and CDR2 SMNVEV (reference sequence). The CDR3 is 17 amino acids. Trimming left V 1 base short and J 2 bases short, with 15 bases between. CDR3 sequence: CASSLFGGRGAGNTIYF. CDR3 coding DNA: TGTGCCAGCAGTTTATTCGGGGGCAGGGGCGCTGGAAACACCATATATTTT.

This sequence joins TRBV7-9 and TRBJ2-5; 8 bases map to TRBD1. Germline CDR1 and CDR2: SEHNR and FQNEAQ (reference sequence). The V gene end was trimmed by 4 bases and the J gene end by 4 bases; junction bases not matched to a gene: 5. The CDR3 extends over 14 amino acids. CDR3 DNA sequence: TGTGCCAGCAGCTCTTGGACAGGGAGAGAGACCCAGTACTTC. It yields the protein CASSSWTGRETQYF.

The chain is built from TRBV2 and TRBJ2-3; 7 nucleotides match TRBD2. V gave up 4 bases and J gave up 2 bases; unmatched junction bases: 3. This CDR3 has 14 residues. CDR1 SNHLY and CDR2 FYNNEI come from the germline V gene. As DNA, the CDR3 is TGTGCCAGCAGTGCTCTAGCGGACACAGATACGCAGTATTTT. Encoded protein: CASSALADTDTQYF.

The CDR3 DNA reads as TGTGCCAGCAGCGTAACAGGACAGGGGGCTAGAGGGACGCAGTATTTT. As protein: CASSVTGQGARGTQYF. The V and J genes are TRBV9 and TRBJ2-3, with 11 bases matching TRBD1. Germline CDR1 SGDLS, CDR2 YYNGEE. CDR3 length: 16 residues. Trimming removed 1 base from V and 9 bases from J; junction bases left unmatched: 10.

V usage is TRBV6-1 and J usage is TRBJ2-5; D tentatively fits TRBD1 or TRBD2 (6 bases each). V lost 6 bases to trimming and J lost 5 bases, with 13 bases between them. This CDR3 region has 13 residues. Germline V lookup: CDR1 MNHNS, CDR2 SASEGT. CDR3 region: CASSFQGRETQYF. The CDR3 nucleotides are TGTGCCAGCAGCTTTCAGGGGAGGGAGACCCAGTACTTC.

The chain links TRBV4-1 to TRBJ1-1; no clear D gene. The germline V gene has CDR1 MGHRA and CDR2 YSYEKL. V lost 0 bases and J lost 7, with 18 bases in between. The CDR3 runs 16 residues. The CDR3: CASSQDVASPYIEAFF. The DNA of the CDR3 is TGCGCCAGCAGCCAAGACGTGGCATCCCCTTATATTGAAGCTTTCTTT.

Here the CDR3 reads CASSLGQLQSYEQYF. The CDR3, as DNA: TGCGCCAGCAGCTTGGGGCAACTCCAGTCCTACGAGCAGTACTTC. This chain joins TRBV5-1 and TRBJ2-7; no clear D. Trimming pared 0 bases from V and 1 base from J, leaving 11 bases between. Germline lookup yields CDR1 SGHRS and CDR2 YFSETQ. The CDR3 is 15 amino acids.

The V gene is TRBV6-1, the J gene TRBJ2-1; D is unresolved. In germline, CDR1 is MNHNS, CDR2 SASEGT. The CDR3 extends over 11 amino acids. The V end lost 3 bases, the J end lost 7 bases, and 4 bases lay between the germline ends. CDR3 sequence (DNA): TGTGCCAGCAGTGAGTCTAATGAGCAGTTCTTC. The encoded protein is CASSESNEQFF.

CDR3 amino acids: CASSLGGGANTGELFF. CDR3 DNA: TGTGCCAGCAGCTTAGGTGGGGGGGCGAACACCGGGGAGCTGTTTTTT. The V and J genes are TRBV7-6 and TRBJ2-2, with 7 nucleotides matching TRBD2. The junction had 2 bases not matched to a gene; V was cut back by 1 base and J by 0 bases. Germline CDR1 SGHVS, CDR2 FNYEAQ. This CDR3 has 16 amino acids.

The CDR3 DNA reads as TGTGCCAGCAGCTCCACAGGGAGGTATGGCTACACCTTC. This sequence encodes CASSSTGRYGYTF. The rearrangement joins TRBV11-2 to TRBJ1-2, with D perhaps TRBD1 (6 bases). Trimming shortened V by 4 bases and J by 5 bases, and 11 bases separated the two germline ends. This CDR3 contains 13 residues. The germline V gene has CDR1 SGHAT and CDR2 FQNNGV.

The J gene is TRBJ1-6, the V gene TRBV9, with D maybe TRBD1 (5 bases). Germline-derived CDR1 and CDR2 are SGDLS and YYNGEE. Deletions cut 0 bases from V and 10 bases from J, with 14 bases between. CDR3 length equals 15 residues. The DNA for the CDR3 is TGTGCCAGCAGCGTAGTGGGTGGGGCAGGCTCACCCCTCCACTTT. It codes for CASSVVGGAGSPLHF.

Only one count was recorded for this clone. This chain joins TRBV15 and TRBJ2-7, with a weak D call TRBD1 (6 bases). The germline V gene has CDR1 LNHNV and CDR2 YYDKDF (reference sequence). The germline V and J ends were trimmed by 3 bases and 6 bases, with 15 bases remaining between them. The CDR3 spans 14 residues. CDR3 nucleotide sequence: TGTGCCACCAGCAGCCGGGACACCGGACGCGAGCAGTACTTC. It encodes CATSSRDTGREQYF.